The 27 T cell receptor beta chains listed next were all sequenced from one sample in a study of early T cells in non-severe SARS-CoV-2 infection. In TCRdb, the 5' RACE reads were re-called with MiXCR into one record per CDR3 protein. Counted here are tens of thousands of distinct CDR3 sequences, around 5.4% occurring once; the ten biggest clones make up 5.5% to 7%. Sequenced input: whole blood. The receptor source for this set is an adult who was a healthcare worker with PCR-confirmed SARS-CoV-2 infection or an uninfected control (not recorded which).

In this sample, this clonotype is medium-sized. This chain connects TRBV14 to TRBJ1-2; tentatively, D is TRBD1 (5 bases). The V gene's germline CDR1 is SGHDN and CDR2 FVKESK. This CDR3 has 13 amino acids. With 4 bases removed from V and 8 bases from J, the gap between germline ends came to 14 bases. In nucleotides, the CDR3 is TGTGCCAGCAGCCCGGGACCGGGGTACGGCTACACCTTC. Encoded protein: CASSPGPGYGYTF.

In this sample, this clonotype turned up many times. V gene TRBV11-1 combines with J gene TRBJ2-7; the D gene could be TRBD1 or TRBD2 (6 bases each). The CDR3 loop spans 16 amino acids. The germline V gene has CDR1 SGHAT and CDR2 FQDESV (reference sequence). Deletions cut 4 bases from V and 0 bases from J, with 16 bases between. In DNA form, the CDR3 reads TGTGCCAGCAGCTGGGGGGCCCCATCATCCTCCTACGAGCAGTACTTC. This translates into CASSWGAPSSSYEQYF.

This clonotype was detected a few times. This chain connects TRBV4-2 to TRBJ2-2; perhaps TRBD2 as D (6 bases). CDR1 is LGHNA and CDR2 is YNFKEQ in the germline V gene. The CDR3 consists of 17 residues. Trimming cost V 0 bases and J 4 bases, with 15 bases left between them. The CDR3 DNA reads as TGTGCCAGCAGCCAAGATCGAACCGGGACTTCCACCGGGGAGCTGTTTTTT. Translating it yields CASSQDRTGTSTGELFF.

V gene TRBV5-1 combines with J gene TRBJ2-7, with D unclear. V lost 1 base, J lost 0 bases, and 5 bases lay in between. Germline values: CDR1 SGHRS, CDR2 YFSETQ. The CDR3 is 13 residues long. CDR3 in DNA: TGCGCCAGCAGCTTGCAGGCCTCCTACGAGCAGTACTTC. This codes for CASSLQASYEQYF.

This clonotype was observed a handful of times. This chain uses TRBV10-3 with TRBJ1-5; the match to TRBD1 covers 7 bases. The CDR3 sequence is 15 residues long. Losses at the gene ends were 6 bases for V and 1 base for J; bases not matched to a gene: 6. Germline V gene lookup returns CDR1 ENHRY and CDR2 SYGVKD. DNA for the CDR3: TGTGCCATCAGCGACAGGGTTGGCAGCAATCAGCCCCAGCATTTT. It specifies CAISDRVGSNQPQHF.

In this sample, this clonotype turned up a few times. The gene calls are TRBV14 and TRBJ2-7; either TRBD1 or TRBD2 may supply D (5 bases each). Germline loops: CDR1 SGHDN, CDR2 FVKESK. The germline V and J ends were trimmed by 1 base and 6 bases, with 10 bases remaining between them. The length of the CDR3 is 13 residues. The chain's CDR3 is CASSQGLGVEQYF. The CDR3 nucleotides read TGTGCCAGCAGCCAAGGATTGGGGGTCGAGCAGTACTTC.

This clonotype has at least ten counts. V gene TRBV7-9 combines with J gene TRBJ1-1, with TRBD1 as a possible D gene (6 bases). Deletions cut 8 bases from V and 0 bases from J, with 10 bases between. Germline lookup yields CDR1 SEHNR and CDR2 FQNEAQ (reference sequence). The CDR3 runs to 13 residues. CDR3 sequence reads: CASGGEVNTEAFF. In DNA form, the CDR3 reads TGTGCCAGCGGGGGCGAGGTGAACACTGAAGCTTTCTTT.

This clonotype has ten or more counts. The chain employs TRBV5-4 and TRBJ1-1; D not resolved. Per germline, CDR1 SGHNT and CDR2 YYREEE (reference sequence). The CDR3 loop spans 12 amino acids. The V and J ends lost 4 bases and 7 bases respectively, with 11 bases between them. DNA for the CDR3: TGTGCCAGCAGCCCCCTCCTGGGTGAAGCTTTCTTT. It is translated as CASSPLLGEAFF. Full variable domain (remainder filled in from reference TRBV5-4 and TRBJ1-1): ETGVTQSPTHLIKTRGQQVTLRCSSQSGHNTVSWYQQALGQGPQFIFQYYREEENGRGNFPPRFSGLQFPNYSSELNVNALELDDSALYLCASSPLLGEAFFGQGTRLTVV.

V is TRBV7-2 and J is TRBJ2-7, with D perhaps matching TRBD1 (5 bases). Trimming cost V 5 bases and J 3 bases, with 11 bases left between them. CDR3 size: 13 residues. Germline values: CDR1 SGHTA, CDR2 FQGNSA. CDR3 sequence reads: CASSSVRGYEQYF. CDR3 DNA sequence: TGTGCCAGCAGCAGTGTAAGGGGCTACGAGCAGTACTTC.

The rearrangement links TRBV3-1 to TRBJ2-3; 15 bases map to TRBD2. With 4 bases clipped from V and 3 bases from J, the junction kept 5 bases outside the gene matches. The CDR3 extends over 17 amino acids. The germline gives CDR1 LGHDT, CDR2 YNNKEL (reference sequence). The CDR3 loop reads CASSPPGTSGRTDTQYF. The CDR3 DNA reads TGTGCCAGCAGCCCCCCCGGGACTAGCGGGAGGACAGATACGCAGTATTTT.

In its sample, this clonotype was seen many times. The rearrangement uses TRBV6-2 or TRBV6-3 and TRBJ2-3, with no clear D. V dropped 2 bases and J dropped 5 bases, with 11 bases sitting between them. The CDR3 runs 14 residues. The V gene's germline CDR1 is MNHEY and CDR2 SVGEGT. The CDR3 DNA reads TGTGCCAGCAGTTACAGACGGTTGGGAGATACGCAGTATTTT. Its protein is CASSYRRLGDTQYF.

J is TRBJ2-7 and V is TRBV7-9, with TRBD2 matching over 7 bases. The CDR3 is made up of 16 amino acids. The V segment lost 5 bases and the J segment 2 bases; nucleotides outside the gene matches: 12. The germline CDR1 and CDR2 sequences are SEHNR and FQNEAQ (reference sequence). The CDR3 protein is CASSARGERGTYEQYF. In nucleotides, the CDR3 is TGTGCCAGCAGCGCACGAGGGGAGCGGGGCACCTACGAGCAGTACTTC.

This clonotype is medium-sized within its sample. The chain uses TRBV28 and TRBJ1-1; 9 bases are a match to TRBD1. This CDR3 contains 19 residues. Germline trimming cut 3 bases from V and 0 bases from J; bases unmatched to any gene: 14. The germline V gene encodes CDR1 MDHEN and CDR2 SYDVKM. The CDR3 sequence: CASSLRQGTGRLLNTEAFF. DNA for the CDR3: TGTGCCAGCAGTTTGAGGCAGGGGACAGGGCGGCTATTGAACACTGAAGCTTTCTTT. Combining the CDR3 with reference TRBV28 and TRBJ1-1 gives the whole variable domain DVKVTQSSRYLVKRTGEKVFLECVQDMDHENMFWYRQDPGLGLRLIYFSYDVKMKEKGDIPEGYSVSREKKERFSLILESASTNQTSMYLCASSLRQGTGRLLNTEAFFGQGTRLTVV.

This clonotype appeared a few times. The chain is built from TRBV27 and TRBJ2-7; 8 bases line up with TRBD2. CDR1 is MNHEY, CDR2 SMNVEV, per germline (reference sequence). After removal of 3 bases from V and 7 bases from J, the junction contained 14 bases not matched to a gene. The CDR3 is 16 residues long. The CDR3 DNA is TGTGCCAGCAGTTTCGCGGGATACGGGAGGGCCTTAGAGCAGTACTTC. Encoded protein: CASSFAGYGRALEQYF.

Many counts were recorded for this clonotype. J is TRBJ2-7 and V is TRBV6-6, with D unresolved. Trimming removed 6 bases from V and 1 base from J, with 22 bases in between. This CDR3 has 17 amino acids. Germline V gene lookup returns CDR1 MNHNY and CDR2 SVGAGI (reference sequence). CDR3 DNA: TGTGCCAGCAGCCCTGAGACTTGGCGGATTGCATCCTACGAGCAGTACTTC. It encodes CASSPETWRIASYEQYF.

This sequence joins TRBV7-2 and TRBJ1-6, with D unclear. Germline CDR1 and CDR2: SGHTA and FQGNSA. This CDR3 spans 13 amino acids. V shed 5 bases and J shed 7 bases, with 9 bases lying between them. The CDR3 spells CASSPNTNSPLHF. The CDR3 DNA sequence: TGTGCCAGCAGCCCTAACACCAATTCACCCCTCCACTTT.

Ten or more counts support this clonotype. The genes are TRBV5-4 and TRBJ2-2; 8 bases map to TRBD2. Germline CDR1 SGHNT, CDR2 YYREEE (reference sequence). CDR3 length: 15 amino acids. After removal of 2 bases from V and 5 bases from J, the junction contained 5 bases not matched to a gene. The CDR3 DNA follows: TGTGCCAGCAGCTTCAGCGGGAGAAGTACCGGGGAGCTGTTTTTT. This sequence encodes CASSFSGRSTGELFF.

CDR3 residues: CASSVAGAFKETQYF. The CDR3 nucleotides read TGTGCCAGCAGCGTAGCGGGAGCCTTTAAAGAGACCCAGTACTTC. This chain connects TRBV27 to TRBJ2-5; 9 bases are shared with TRBD2. The CDR3 covers 15 residues. Germline CDR1 and CDR2: MNHEY and SMNVEV (reference sequence). The V gene end was trimmed by 6 bases and the J gene end by 3 bases; junction bases not matched to a gene: 8.

V usage is TRBV6-1 and J usage is TRBJ2-7; 7 nucleotides match TRBD2. CDR1 MNHNS and CDR2 SASEGT come from the germline V gene. This CDR3 is 13 amino acids long. The V and J ends lost 10 bases and 2 bases, in that order; junction bases with no gene match: 8. CDR3 bases: TGTGCCACCGGCGCCGGGGGGACCTACGAGCAGTACTTC. Translation gives CATGAGGTYEQYF.

A few counts support this clonotype. V is TRBV5-4 and J is TRBJ2-7; the D is unclear. The V gene lost 3 bases and the J gene lost 6 bases, with 10 bases spanning the gap. Germline CDR1 reads SGHNT; CDR2 reads YYREEE (reference sequence). This CDR3 contains 12 residues. The CDR3 region has the DNA TGTGCCAGCAGCTCCCCCCTAGGCGAGCAGTACTTC. Protein product: CASSSPLGEQYF.

This clonotype was detected only a few times. The chain has TRBV29-1 and TRBJ1-2, with D possibly matching TRBD1 (6 bases). Trimming pared 6 bases from V and 3 bases from J, leaving 14 bases between. Germline CDR1 reads SQVTM; CDR2 reads ANQGSEA. This CDR3 contains 13 residues. The CDR3 loop reads CSVGLGGYYGYTF. DNA of the CDR3: TGCAGCGTCGGATTGGGGGGCTACTATGGCTACACCTTC.

By its share, this clonotype is medium-sized. The chain uses TRBV10-3 and TRBJ2-1; D is uncertain. The CDR3 spans 13 residues. The V end was cut by 0 bases, the J end by 8 bases, with 8 bases between. Germline CDR1 and CDR2: ENHRY and SYGVKD. CDR3 region: CAISESILDEQFF. CDR3 sequence (DNA): TGTGCCATCAGTGAGTCGATCCTCGATGAGCAGTTCTTC.

Ten or more counts support this clonotype. The chain is built from TRBV28 and TRBJ2-2; perhaps TRBD1 as D (5 bases). V was clipped by 3 bases and J by 6 bases, with 17 bases between them. This CDR3 comprises 16 residues. In germline, CDR1 is MDHEN, CDR2 SYDVKM. The chain's CDR3 is CASSFLRVPLAGELFF. In DNA form, the CDR3 reads TGTGCCAGCAGTTTCCTCAGGGTCCCACTCGCCGGGGAGCTGTTTTTT.

There are many counts of this clonotype. The chain uses TRBV4-1 and TRBJ1-1; 10 nucleotides agree with TRBD1. Germline lookup yields CDR1 MGHRA and CDR2 YSYEKL. V lost 3 bases to trimming and J lost 1 base; unmatched junction nucleotides: 2. The CDR3 totals 15 residues. CDR3 amino acids: CASSQRQGANTEAFF. DNA of the CDR3: TGCGCCAGCAGCCAGAGACAGGGGGCGAACACTGAAGCTTTCTTT.

The chain joins TRBV10-3 to TRBJ2-3; D is perhaps TRBD2 (5 bases). Germline-derived CDR1 and CDR2 are ENHRY and SYGVKD. This CDR3 has 14 amino acids. Trimming removed 5 bases at V and 2 bases at J, with 11 bases between. CDR3 protein: CAISLEGTTDTQYF. The CDR3 coding sequence is TGTGCCATCAGTCTTGAGGGTACCACAGATACGCAGTATTTT.

This clonotype qualifies as medium-sized. This chain joins TRBV27 and TRBJ2-7, with D possibly matching TRBD1 (6 bases). Germline CDR1 reads MNHEY; CDR2 reads SMNVEV (reference sequence). CDR3 size: 14 residues. Trimming shortened V by 8 bases and J by 5 bases, and 19 bases separated the two germline ends. CDR3 sequence (DNA): TGTGCCAGCGCGCCCATTGCCAGGGGCCACGAGCAGTACTTC. Translated, it gives CASAPIARGHEQYF.

This clonotype was recorded at least ten times. The genes are TRBV28 and TRBJ1-1, with TRBD1 identical over 10 bases. The germline V gene has CDR1 MDHEN and CDR2 SYDVKM. With V trimmed by 6 bases and J by 5 bases, 15 bases remained unmatched. The CDR3 totals 17 residues. The CDR3: CASRRLTGGFRGTEAFF. CDR3 sequence (DNA): TGTGCCAGCAGGCGATTGACAGGGGGCTTTCGGGGGACTGAAGCTTTCTTT. Supplemented by reference TRBV28 and TRBJ1-1, the full variable domain reads DVKVTQSSRYLVKRTGEKVFLECVQDMDHENMFWYRQDPGLGLRLIYFSYDVKMKEKGDIPEGYSVSREKKERFSLILESASTNQTSMYLCASRRLTGGFRGTEAFFGQGTRLTVV.